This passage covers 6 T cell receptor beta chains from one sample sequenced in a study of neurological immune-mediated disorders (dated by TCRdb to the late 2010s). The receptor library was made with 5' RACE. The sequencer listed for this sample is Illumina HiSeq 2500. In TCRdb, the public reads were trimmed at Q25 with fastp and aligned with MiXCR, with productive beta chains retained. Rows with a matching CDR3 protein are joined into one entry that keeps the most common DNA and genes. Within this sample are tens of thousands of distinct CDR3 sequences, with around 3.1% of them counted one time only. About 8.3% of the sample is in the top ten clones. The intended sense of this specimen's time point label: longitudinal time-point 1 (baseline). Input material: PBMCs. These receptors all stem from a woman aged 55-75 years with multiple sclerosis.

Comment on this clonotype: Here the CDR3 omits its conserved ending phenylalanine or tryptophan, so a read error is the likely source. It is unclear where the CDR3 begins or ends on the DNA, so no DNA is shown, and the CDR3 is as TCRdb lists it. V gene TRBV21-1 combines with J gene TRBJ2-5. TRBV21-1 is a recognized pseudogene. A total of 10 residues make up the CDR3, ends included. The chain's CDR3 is CASSKETQYN.

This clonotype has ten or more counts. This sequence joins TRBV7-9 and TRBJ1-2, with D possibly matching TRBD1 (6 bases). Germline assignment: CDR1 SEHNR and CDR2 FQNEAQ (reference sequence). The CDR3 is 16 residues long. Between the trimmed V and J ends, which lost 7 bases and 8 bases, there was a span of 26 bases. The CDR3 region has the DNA TGTGCCAGCAACCACATGGGGGCAGCCCACATAGGGGGCTACACCTTC. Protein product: CASNHMGAAHIGGYTF.

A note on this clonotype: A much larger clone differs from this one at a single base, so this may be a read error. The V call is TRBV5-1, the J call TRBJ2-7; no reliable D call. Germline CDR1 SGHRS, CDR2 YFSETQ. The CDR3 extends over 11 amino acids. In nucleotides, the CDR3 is TGCGACAGCAGCTTACAAAACGAGCAGTACTTC. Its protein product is CDSSLQNEQYF.

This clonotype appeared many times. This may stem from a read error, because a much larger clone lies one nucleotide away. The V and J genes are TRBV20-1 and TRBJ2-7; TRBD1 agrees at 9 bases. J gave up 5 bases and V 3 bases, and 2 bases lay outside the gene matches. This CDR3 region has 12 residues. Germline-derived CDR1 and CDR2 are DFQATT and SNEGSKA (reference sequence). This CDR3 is CSASGTGNEQYF. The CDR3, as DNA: TGCAGTGCTAGCGGGACAGGGAACGAGCAGTACTTC.

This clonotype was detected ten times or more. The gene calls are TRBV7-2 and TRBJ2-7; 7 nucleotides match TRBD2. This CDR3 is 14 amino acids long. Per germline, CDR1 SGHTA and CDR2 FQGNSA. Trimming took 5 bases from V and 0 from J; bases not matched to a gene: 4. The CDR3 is CASSMGGISYEQYF. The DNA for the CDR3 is TGTGCCAGCAGCATGGGGGGGATCTCCTACGAGCAGTACTTC.

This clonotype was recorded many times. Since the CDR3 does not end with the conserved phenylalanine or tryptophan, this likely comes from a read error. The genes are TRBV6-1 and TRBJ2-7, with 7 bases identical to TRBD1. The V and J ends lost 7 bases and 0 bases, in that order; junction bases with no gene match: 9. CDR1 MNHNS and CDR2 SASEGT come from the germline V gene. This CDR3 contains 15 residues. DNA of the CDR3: TGTGCCAGCACTCGAACAGGGGATGGCTCCTACGAGCAGTACAAC. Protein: CASTRTGDGSYEQYN.